These 20 T cell receptor beta chains originate from one sample sequenced in a study of blood T cell repertoires in COVID-19. Generated by immunoSEQ multiplex PCR, the TCRdb table keeps only in-frame clones and is missing some. Of about 180,000 clones detected, 70% to 85% appear once; the ten largest clones hold 5.5% to 8%. The material sequenced was peripheral blood. These receptors were collected from a man of 80 years or more with COVID-19, enrolled during active disease.

This chain connects TRBV19 to TRBJ2-7; possibly TRBD1 for D (5 bases). The V gene lost 4 bases and the J gene lost 2 bases, with 12 bases spanning the gap. The germline V gene has CDR1 LNHDA and CDR2 SQIVND (reference sequence). The length of the CDR3 is 14 residues. The CDR3, as DNA: TGTGCCAGTAGTAATAGGCCAGGGACCTACGAGCAGTACTTC. This translates into CASSNRPGTYEQYF.

This chain uses TRBV3-1 (or the pseudogene TRBV3-2) with TRBJ1-1; D is ambiguous. Trimming shortened V by 4 bases and J by 5 bases, and 23 bases separated the two germline ends. The germline CDR1 and CDR2 sequences are LGHDT and YNNKEL (reference sequence). CDR3 length: 17 residues. CDR3 nucleotide sequence: TGTGCCAGCAGCCCCTTTGGCAGTCGGGGAATTGTGACTGAAGCTTTCTTT. Its translation: CASSPFGSRGIVTEAFF.

The chain joins TRBV5-1 to TRBJ2-3; 12 bases align to TRBD2. CDR1 and CDR2 (germline): SGHRS, YFSETQ. V lost 2 bases and J lost 0; bases outside the gene matches: 7. CDR3 length: 18 residues. CDR3 bases: TGCGCCAGCAGCTTAAGGACTAGCGGGGTTATAAGCACAGATACGCAGTATTTT. It encodes CASSLRTSGVISTDTQYF.

This clone was counted a single time. V is TRBV2 and J is TRBJ1-2, with 7 positions matching TRBD1. Germline CDR1 SNHLY, CDR2 FYNNEI. Trimming cost V 1 base and J 5 bases; bases outside gene matches: 1. The CDR3 contains 13 residues. The CDR3 here is CASSEGGQYGYTF. DNA of the CDR3: TGTGCCAGCAGTGAAGGGGGACAGTATGGCTACACCTTC.

The chain recombines TRBV6-5 with TRBJ2-7; TRBD2 is a possible D gene (6 bases). Looked up from germline, CDR1 is MNHEY and CDR2 is SVGAGI. V gave up 0 bases and J gave up 1 base, with 10 bases separating them. The CDR3 covers 15 residues. The CDR3 sequence is CASSYSGLLSYEQYF. The CDR3 nucleotides read TGTGCCAGCAGTTACTCTGGACTACTTTCCTACGAGCAGTACTTC.

The rearrangement uses TRBV27 and TRBJ2-1; 7 bases map to TRBD1. The CDR3 runs to 16 residues. Trimming removed 5 bases from V and 6 bases from J; junction bases left unmatched: 13. Per germline, CDR1 MNHEY and CDR2 SMNVEV (reference sequence). CDR3 bases: TGTGCCAGCAGTACCCTGGACAGGCTTGGGAGCAATGAGCAGTTCTTC. Protein product: CASSTLDRLGSNEQFF.

V is TRBV4-3 and J is TRBJ1-1; D gene unclear. The CDR3 spans 13 residues. V was shortened by 1 base and J by 5 bases, with 8 bases between the two germline ends. CDR1 and CDR2 (germline): LGHNA, YSLEER. CDR3 protein: CASSQGGRTEAFF. The CDR3 bases are TGCGCCAGCAGCCAAGGAGGAAGGACTGAAGCTTTCTTT.

V usage is TRBV6-5 and J usage is TRBJ1-1; TRBD1 matches 9 bases. The CDR3 has 15 amino acids. The V segment lost 6 bases and the J segment 1 base; nucleotides outside the gene matches: 6. Germline V lookup: CDR1 MNHEY, CDR2 SVGAGI. CDR3 region: CASSQRTGENTEAFF. As DNA, the CDR3 is TGTGCCAGCAGCCAACGGACAGGGGAGAACACTGAAGCTTTCTTT.

The genes are TRBV10-3 and TRBJ2-5, with 13 positions matching TRBD2. V gave up 5 bases and J gave up 5 bases; unmatched junction bases: 5. The CDR3 loop spans 15 amino acids. In germline, CDR1 is ENHRY, CDR2 SYGVKD. The CDR3 nucleotides read TGTGCCATCAGTAGGACTAGCGGGGGTTCGGAGACCCAGTACTTC. Translating gives CAISRTSGGSETQYF.

The rearrangement joins TRBV10-3 to TRBJ1-2; the match to TRBD1 covers 8 bases. Trimming took 6 bases from V and 8 from J; bases not matched to a gene: 11. This CDR3 contains 14 residues. CDR1 and CDR2 (germline): ENHRY, SYGVKD. The CDR3 spells CAIRPDRGPRGYTF. The CDR3, as DNA: TGTGCCATCAGGCCCGACAGGGGCCCACGGGGCTACACCTTC.

This chain links TRBV6-1 with TRBJ1-1; D remains unclear. The length of the CDR3 is 13 residues. Germline CDR1 reads MNHNS; CDR2 reads SASEGT. Trimming removed 5 bases from V and 5 bases from J, with 12 bases in between. CDR3: CASSSERGTEAFF. For the CDR3, the DNA is TGTGCCAGCAGTTCTGAACGGGGTACTGAAGCTTTCTTT.

The V and J genes are TRBV9 and TRBJ1-6; TRBD1 matches at 7 bases. CDR3 size: 14 residues. The V and J ends lost 4 bases and 8 bases, in that order; junction bases with no gene match: 6. Per the germline V gene, CDR1 is SGDLS and CDR2 is YYNGEE. The CDR3 DNA follows: TGTGCCAGCAGCCTCACTCAGGGGGATTCACCCCTCCACTTT. This codes for CASSLTQGDSPLHF.

The rearrangement uses TRBV11-3 and TRBJ1-1; a possible D gene is TRBD1 (5 bases). Germline V gene data show CDR1 as SGHNT and CDR2 as YENEEA. The germline V and J ends were trimmed by 3 bases and 0 bases, with 11 bases remaining between them. CDR3 length equals 15 residues. The CDR3 DNA sequence: TGTGCCAGCAGCTTTTCGGGACTCCTGAACACTGAAGCTTTCTTT. Its translation is CASSFSGLLNTEAFF.

The chain links TRBV19 to TRBJ2-5; the D gene is possibly TRBD1 (6 bases). The CDR3 covers 15 residues. Germline V gene lookup returns CDR1 LNHDA and CDR2 SQIVND (reference sequence). V shed 1 base and J shed 0 bases, with 9 bases lying between them. CDR3 DNA sequence: TGTGCCAGTAGTATAGTAAGGGGGAACCAAGAGACCCAGTACTTC. Residues: CASSIVRGNQETQYF.

This sequence joins TRBV29-1 and TRBJ1-2, with TRBD1 identical over 10 bases. From germline, CDR1 is SQVTM and CDR2 ANQGSEA. V was clipped by 7 bases and J by 6 bases; unmatched bases: 5. The CDR3 runs 12 residues. The chain's CDR3 is CSGRTGGDGYTF. CDR3 nucleotide sequence: TGCAGCGGCAGGACAGGGGGAGATGGCTACACCTTC.

J is TRBJ2-7 and V is TRBV18, with a possible D match to TRBD2 (6 bases). The ends were cut back, 3 bases at V and 3 bases at J, with 12 bases in the middle. Per germline, CDR1 KGHSH and CDR2 LQKENI. The CDR3 has 14 amino acids. This CDR3 is CASSPGGGSYEQYF. As DNA, the CDR3 is TGTGCCAGCTCACCCGGTGGAGGGAGCTACGAGCAGTACTTC.

This chain connects TRBV25-1 to TRBJ2-3; 7 positions agree with TRBD1. This CDR3 is 16 amino acids long. V shed 2 bases and J 0 bases; nucleotides not matched to a gene: 5. CDR1 MGHDK and CDR2 SYGVNS come from the germline V gene. In nucleotides, the CDR3 is TGTGCCAGCAGTGAAGTGAGGGGGCAAAGCACAGATACGCAGTATTTT. This gives the protein CASSEVRGQSTDTQYF. Complete variable domain (other parts from reference TRBV25-1 and TRBJ2-3): EADIYQTPRYLVIGTGKKITLECSQTMGHDKMYWYQQDPGMELHLIHYSYGVNSTEKGDLSSESTVSRIRTEHFPLTLESARPSHTSQYLCASSEVRGQSTDTQYFGPGTRLTVL.

This chain joins TRBV3-1 (or the pseudogene TRBV3-2) and TRBJ1-5; the match to TRBD1 covers 7 bases. Germline loops: CDR1 LGHDT, CDR2 YNNKEL (reference sequence). The CDR3 has 14 residues. The V and J ends lost 3 bases and 6 bases, in that order; junction bases with no gene match: 5. CDR3 sequence reads: CASSQTGLIQPQHF. CDR3 nucleotide sequence: TGTGCCAGCAGCCAGACAGGGTTAATTCAGCCCCAGCATTTT.

This chain joins TRBV19 and TRBJ1-3; a weak D match, TRBD1 (5 bases). Germline-derived CDR1 and CDR2 are LNHDA and SQIVND (reference sequence). There are 16 residues in the CDR3. V lost 5 bases and J lost 0, with 14 bases in between. CDR3 in amino acids: CASSWTGGGSGNTIYF. In DNA form, the CDR3 reads TGTGCCAGTAGTTGGACGGGGGGAGGCTCTGGAAACACCATATATTTT. The complete variable domain, with remaining parts taken from reference TRBV19 and TRBJ1-3, reads DGGITQSPKYLFRKEGQNVTLSCEQNLNHDAMYWYRQDPGQGLRLIYYSQIVNDFQKGDIAEGYSVSREKKESFPLTVTSAQKNPTAFYLCASSWTGGGSGNTIYFGEGSWLTVV.

The V gene is TRBV5-5, the J gene TRBJ1-1; D remains ambiguous. CDR3 length: 13 residues. Germline V lookup: CDR1 SGHKS, CDR2 YYEKEE (reference sequence). Trimming took 4 bases from V and 0 from J, leaving 7 bases between them. CDR3: CASSPRMNTEAFF. The CDR3 DNA sequence: TGTGCCAGCAGCCCCAGGATGAACACTGAAGCTTTCTTT.